This T cell receptor beta chain came from a study of regulatory T cells in long-lasting Graves disease. As to time point: newly diagnosed GD, antithyroid drugs for less than 3 months. Extracted PBMC RNA gave rise to the TCR library. Sequencing libraries for TCR beta were prepared with iRepertoire HTBI primers and Arm-PCR of CDR3 regions. TCRdb independently ran MiXCR on the multiplex PCR reads; one entry per CDR3 protein. The table lists hundreds of thousands of distinct CDR3 sequences, about 16% of them singletons, with roughly 25% in the top ten. CDR3 length: 15 amino acids. The V gene lost 8 bases and the J gene lost 2 bases, with 16 bases spanning the gap. Germline CDR1 reads MNHNS; CDR2 reads SASEGT. These data also featured in a second study, about T cells in Graves' hyperthyroidism and ophthalmopathy.

The origin of this receptor is a woman aged 35 to 60 with Graves disease. The specimen comprised peripheral blood mononuclear cells (PBMCs), sampled at new diagnosis, from a patient treated with antithyroid drugs. The J gene is TRBJ1-3, the V gene TRBV6-1, with D unresolved. The CDR3 spells CASLKHPGPGNTIYF. The CDR3 nucleotides read TGTGCCAGCCTTAAACACCCAGGTCCTGGAAACACCATATATTTT.